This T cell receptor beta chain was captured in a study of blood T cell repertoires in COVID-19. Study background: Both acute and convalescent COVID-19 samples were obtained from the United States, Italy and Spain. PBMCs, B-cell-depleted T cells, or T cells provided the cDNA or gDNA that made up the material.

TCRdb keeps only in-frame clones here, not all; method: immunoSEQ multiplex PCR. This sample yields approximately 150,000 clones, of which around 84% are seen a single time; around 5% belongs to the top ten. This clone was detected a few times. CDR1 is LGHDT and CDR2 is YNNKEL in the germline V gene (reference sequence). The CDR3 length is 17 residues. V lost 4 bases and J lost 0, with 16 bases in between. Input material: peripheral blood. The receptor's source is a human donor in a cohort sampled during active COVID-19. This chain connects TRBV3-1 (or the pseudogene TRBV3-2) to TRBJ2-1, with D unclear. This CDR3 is CASSRFRDTRSYNEQFF. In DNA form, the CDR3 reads TGTGCCAGCAGCCGGTTCCGTGACACTCGCTCCTACAATGAGCAGTTCTTC.